This T cell receptor (beta chain) appears in the sequencing data of a study of blood T cell repertoires in COVID-19 (dated by TCRdb to 2018 to 2021). Regarding the study in general: The collaborator samples originated in the United States, Italy and Spain and spanned the acute and convalescent phases of COVID-19. The prospective study material was composed of cDNA or gDNA derived from T cells, B-cell-depleted T cells, or PBMCs. The samples were drawn from the first 160 participants of the ongoing ImmuneRACE study and from 1,200 or so subjects provided by 6 global collaborators. The dataset comprised deeply sampled blood TCRbeta repertoires from subjects exposed to, actively infected with, or recovered from COVID-19. Where available, HLA class I and class II types were taken from metadata supplied by the sample provider and were not determined by assay-based typing. The repertoires were released in a freely available public database meant as a resource for research on the immune response to SARS-CoV-2. A de-identified subject ID, COVID-19 status, age in years and sex were almost always included in the sample metadata.

Reading the germline V gene gives CDR1 SQVTM and CDR2 ANQGSEA. At the junction V is shortened by 4 bases and J by 10 bases, with 13 bases in between. The CDR3, cysteine through phenylalanine, is 11 amino acids long. The only DNA kept is the CDR3, 33 bases in frame from the first base. Whole blood was collected in K2EDTA tubes by collaborating institutions according to the institutions' own protocols. Collaborator samples were shipped for TCRbeta analysis as frozen whole blood, isolated PBMCs, or DNA extracted from either sample type. TCRbeta CDR3 regions were amplified from genomic DNA using the immunoSEQ Assay, a bias-controlled multiplex PCR. In the authors' own workflow: The number of nucleated cells in each sample was estimated by amplification of reference gene primers within the assay. To quantify the absolute abundance of each unique TCRbeta CDR3 rearrangement, sequence reads were collapsed and filtered. Productive Simpson clonality was computed per sample as the square root of Simpson's diversity index over productive rearrangements. The clones in this table, taken by TCRdb from immuneACCESS, are in-frame only. Not every clone is retained; where verified, under half of the shortfall comes from an unresolved V gene, and the cause of the rest is unknown. V, J and clone size are those of that table, while D and trimming were read from the DNA. Across this sample there are 95,000 to 150,000 clones, with about four fifths seen only once. The ten most abundant clones make up around 16% of the sample.

As regards this clone: This clone's antigen is unknown. No per-base quality is available; no much larger clone lies one base away.

The paper's findings and limits, for the study overall: The amount of clinical and demographic metadata varied by source and participant and was provided uncurated.

The chain is encoded by TRBV29-1 joined to TRBJ1-2, with the D gene not clear enough to name. This TCR was recovered from a man between 60 and 75 years old with active or convalescent COVID-19. The material sequenced was peripheral blood. The CDR3 is CSVGGNQDYTF. The base sequence is TGCAGCGTTGGAGGTAATCAAGACTACACCTTC.